Each of the 21 T cell receptor beta chains below was sequenced from the same sample in a study of CD8+CD57+ T cells in acquired aplastic anemia. Both TCR beta VDJ combination and CDR3 sequence profiling were carried out. Genomic DNA was the template for this profiling. TCRdb reprocessed the reads via MiXCR and lists one record per CDR3 protein. The sample carries some 290,000 distinct CDR3 sequences, roughly three fifths recorded once. The sequencing sample was made of sorted CD4+, CD8+, or CD8+CD57+ T cells (not recorded which) from PBMCs. The receptors stem from a human donor with severe aplastic anemia or a healthy control (not recorded which).

This clonotype was counted many times. V is TRBV20-1 and J is TRBJ1-1, with D maybe TRBD1 (6 bases). Germline lookup yields CDR1 DFQATT and CDR2 SNEGSKA (reference sequence). The CDR3 totals 14 residues. With 5 bases removed from V and 4 bases from J, the gap between germline ends came to 17 bases. This CDR3 is CSAPVGGRGTEAFF. As DNA, the CDR3 is TGCAGTGCTCCGGTGGGGGGGCGAGGCACTGAAGCTTTCTTT.

The chain employs TRBV18 and TRBJ1-2, with D maybe TRBD1 (6 bases). Trimming removed 3 bases from V and 1 base from J, with 9 bases in between. The CDR3 spans 14 residues. In germline, CDR1 is KGHSH, CDR2 LQKENI. The CDR3: CASSPSRGNYGYTF. The CDR3 DNA sequence: TGTGCCAGCTCACCCTCCAGGGGTAACTATGGCTACACCTTC.

The chain joins TRBV7-9 to TRBJ2-7; 10 bases align to TRBD2. This CDR3 contains 18 residues. CDR1 is SEHNR and CDR2 is FQNEAQ in the germline V gene (reference sequence). J was trimmed by 7 bases and V by 3 bases; bases with no gene match: 18. CDR3 nucleotides: TGTGCCAGCAGCTTTAGAGCGGGAGGGCCAGCGGGTTGGAGGGAGCAGTACTTC. It specifies CASSFRAGGPAGWREQYF. The entire variable domain, with the rest obtained from reference TRBV7-9 and TRBJ2-7, is as follows: DTGVSQNPRHKITKRGQNVTFRCDPISEHNRLYWYRQTLGQGPEFLTYFQNEAQLEKSRLLSDRFSAERPKGSFSTLEIQRTEQGDSAMYLCASSFRAGGPAGWREQYFGPGTRLTVT.

There are a few counts of this clonotype. The V and J genes are TRBV24-1 and TRBJ2-5, with unresolved D. Trimming shortened V by 4 bases and J by 1 base, and 6 bases separated the two germline ends. This CDR3 comprises 13 residues. From germline, CDR1 is KGHDR and CDR2 SFDVKD. The CDR3 DNA sequence: TGTGCCACCAGTGACCCCCCCCAAGAGACCCAGTACTTC. This translates into CATSDPPQETQYF.

This chain links TRBV10-3 with TRBJ1-4; tentative D call: TRBD1 (6 bases). Trimming cost V 6 bases and J 3 bases, with 14 bases left between them. CDR1 is ENHRY and CDR2 is SYGVKD in the germline V gene. The length of the CDR3 is 15 residues. The CDR3 loop reads CAIRKSRGANEKLFF. CDR3 DNA sequence: TGTGCCATCAGAAAGAGCAGGGGCGCTAATGAAAAACTGTTTTTT.

The chain has TRBV24-1 and TRBJ1-2, with D unresolved. CDR1 KGHDR and CDR2 SFDVKD come from the germline V gene. The CDR3 contains 15 residues. The germline V and J ends were trimmed by 5 bases and 2 bases, with 14 bases remaining between them. For the CDR3, the DNA is TGTGCCACCAGTGCAAGTTGGGCCCCAAACTATGGCTACACCTTC. Protein sequence: CATSASWAPNYGYTF.

The sample holds many counts of this clonotype. Written as DNA, the CDR3 is TGTGCCACAGGGACACGGGGGGGCTACGAGCAGTACTTC. Encoded protein: CATGTRGGYEQYF. The rearrangement links TRBV6-6 to TRBJ2-7; 8 positions agree with TRBD2. Trimming cost V 10 bases and J 3 bases; bases outside gene matches: 8. Germline V gene sequence: CDR1 MNHNY, CDR2 SVGAGI (reference sequence). The CDR3 totals 13 residues.

This clonotype was counted between two and nine times. V usage is TRBV7-3 and J usage is TRBJ2-7; 9 nucleotides line up with TRBD1. The CDR3 loop spans 15 amino acids. Germline loops: CDR1 SGHTA, CDR2 FQGTGA. With 4 bases clipped from V and 0 bases from J, the junction kept 4 bases outside the gene matches. CDR3: CASSSQGASSYEQYF. CDR3 bases: TGTGCCAGCAGCTCACAGGGGGCGAGCTCCTACGAGCAGTACTTC.

V and J are TRBV20-1 and TRBJ2-5, with D possibly matching TRBD2 (6 bases). V was shortened by 2 bases and J by 9 bases, with 19 bases between the two germline ends. Looked up from germline, CDR1 is DFQATT and CDR2 is SNEGSKA (reference sequence). The CDR3 covers 14 residues. CDR3 nucleotide sequence: TGCAGTGCTAGATACGGGACGGGGGATCAGCCCCAGTACTTC. Its translation: CSARYGTGDQPQYF.

The table lists this clonotype with many counts. The chain recombines TRBV15 with TRBJ2-5; unclear D gene. This CDR3 contains 15 residues. From germline, CDR1 is LNHNV and CDR2 YYDKDF (reference sequence). The V and J ends lost 0 bases and 5 bases respectively, with 13 bases between them. In nucleotides, the CDR3 is TGTGCCACCAGCAGAGATATCCATGAAGGGGAGACCCAGTACTTC. Translation gives CATSRDIHEGETQYF.

Many counts were recorded for this clonotype. This chain connects TRBV5-4 to TRBJ2-5; D may be TRBD1 (6 bases). Germline values: CDR1 SGHNT, CDR2 YYREEE (reference sequence). V lost 0 bases, J lost 3 bases, and 6 bases lay in between. The CDR3 length is 13 residues. The CDR3 reads CASSLGTEETQYF. In DNA, the CDR3 is TGTGCCAGCAGCTTGGGGACAGAAGAGACCCAGTACTTC.

The genes are TRBV29-1 and TRBJ2-3; 7 bases are a match to TRBD2. The V gene end was trimmed by 3 bases and the J gene end by 0 bases; junction bases not matched to a gene: 12. The germline V gene has CDR1 SQVTM and CDR2 ANQGSEA. The CDR3 has 17 residues. CDR3 coding DNA: TGCAGCGTTGATAAGGAAGGTAGCGGGCCTAGCACAGATACGCAGTATTTT. Encoded protein: CSVDKEGSGPSTDTQYF.

This chain joins TRBV10-1 and TRBJ2-7; 7 positions agree with TRBD1. The trim removed 0 bases at V and 2 bases at J, leaving 7 bases unmatched. The CDR3 runs 16 residues. Germline V CDR1 and CDR2: WNHNN, SYGVQD (reference sequence). The CDR3 reads CASSESRGQGTYEQYF. CDR3 coding DNA: TGCGCCAGCAGTGAGTCAAGGGGGCAGGGAACCTACGAGCAGTACTTC.

This clonotype was seen more than once but under ten times. The junction departs from the called germline gene at one end, perhaps through a read error. The chain links TRBV20-1 to TRBJ2-3, with 8 nucleotides matching TRBD1. Germline V gene lookup returns CDR1 DFQATT and CDR2 SNEGSKA (reference sequence). The CDR3 is 11 amino acids. The DNA of the CDR3 is TGCAGTGCCATGGACAGGGATAAGCAGTATTTT. It yields the protein CSAMDRDKQYF.

The chain links TRBV29-1 to TRBJ1-1; TRBD1 matches at 8 bases. Trimming cost V 4 bases and J 7 bases; bases outside gene matches: 8. Germline loops: CDR1 SQVTM, CDR2 ANQGSEA. The CDR3 has 13 amino acids. CDR3 in amino acids: CSVGQGNLGEAFF. The DNA for the CDR3 is TGCAGCGTTGGACAGGGGAATTTAGGTGAAGCTTTCTTT.

The chain joins TRBV20-1 to TRBJ2-1; no clear D. Germline lookup yields CDR1 DFQATT and CDR2 SNEGSKA (reference sequence). CDR3 size: 15 residues. V was shortened by 0 bases and J by 4 bases, with 13 bases between the two germline ends. Here the CDR3 DNA reads TGCAGTGCTAGAGAGCGCAGGCTTAGATACAATGAGCAGTTCTTC. Translating it yields CSARERRLRYNEQFF.

The sample holds one count of this clonotype. This sequence joins TRBV9 and TRBJ1-2; no definite D call. From germline, CDR1 is SGDLS and CDR2 YYNGEE. This CDR3 has 13 residues. V lost 3 bases to trimming and J lost 6 bases, with 12 bases between them. CDR3 region: CASSGQVLHGYTF. For the CDR3, the DNA is TGTGCCAGCAGCGGCCAGGTGTTGCATGGCTACACCTTC. The whole variable domain, filled in from reference TRBV9 and TRBJ1-2, reads DSGVTQTPKHLITATGQRVTLRCSPRSGDLSVYWYQQSLDQGLQFLIQYYNGEERAKGNILERFSAQQFPDLHSELNLSSLELGDSALYFCASSGQVLHGYTFGSGTRLTVV.

V and J are TRBV7-3 and TRBJ1-6; D call uncertain. The CDR3 is 16 amino acids. CDR1 and CDR2 (germline): SGHTA, FQGTGA. V lost 4 bases to trimming and J lost 4 bases, with 14 bases between them. In DNA form, the CDR3 reads TGTGCCAGCAGCTCCGAGAGTATACGGTATAATTCACCCCTCCACTTT. This gives the protein CASSSESIRYNSPLHF.

This clonotype was counted at least ten times. This sequence joins TRBV11-3 and TRBJ2-7; D remains unclear. The CDR3 is 14 residues long. Germline V gene sequence: CDR1 SGHNT, CDR2 YENEEA. V was pared by 0 bases and J by 4 bases, with 10 bases between. Here the CDR3 DNA reads TGTGCCAGCAGCTTAGATCTTGACCTATACGAGCAGTACTTC. It yields the protein CASSLDLDLYEQYF.

The chain couples TRBV19 to TRBJ1-1; D unresolved. V was trimmed by 5 bases and J by 3 bases, leaving 16 bases between them. Germline V lookup: CDR1 LNHDA, CDR2 SQIVND (reference sequence). The CDR3 runs 15 residues. The chain's CDR3 is CASSDPSREDTEAFF. The DNA for the CDR3 is TGTGCCAGTAGTGACCCCTCCCGGGAGGACACTGAAGCTTTCTTT.

On this clonotype itself: Because it lacks the conserved phenylalanine or tryptophan at the end, this CDR3 is likely a read error. The DNA is omitted, as the CDR3 cannot be located on it reliably, and the CDR3 follows TCRdb's listing. V and J are TRBV7-7 and TRBJ1-6. Ends included, the CDR3 has 11 residues. Germline V gives CDR1 SSHAT, CDR2 FNYEAQ (reference sequence). CDR3: CASSFPPPRVS.